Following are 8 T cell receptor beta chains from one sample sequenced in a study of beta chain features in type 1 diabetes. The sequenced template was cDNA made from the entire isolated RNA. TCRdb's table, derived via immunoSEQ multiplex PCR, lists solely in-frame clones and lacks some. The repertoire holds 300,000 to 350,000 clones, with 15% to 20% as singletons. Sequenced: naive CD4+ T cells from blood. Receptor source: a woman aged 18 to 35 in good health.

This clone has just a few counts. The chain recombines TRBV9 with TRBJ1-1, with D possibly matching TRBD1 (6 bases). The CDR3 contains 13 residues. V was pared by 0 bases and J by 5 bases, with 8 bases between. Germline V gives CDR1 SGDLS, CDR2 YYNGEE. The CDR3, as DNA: TGTGCCAGCAGCGTAGAACAGGGTACTGAAGCTTTCTTT. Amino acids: CASSVEQGTEAFF.

CDR3 nucleotides: TGTGCCAGCAGGAGGACTAGCGGGGGTTATGAGCAGTTCTTC. Amino acid sequence: CASRRTSGGYEQFF. J is TRBJ2-1 and V is TRBV6-1; 13 positions agree with TRBD2. The CDR3 covers 14 residues. With 6 bases clipped from V and 8 bases from J, the junction kept 4 bases outside the gene matches. Germline lookup yields CDR1 MNHNS and CDR2 SASEGT.

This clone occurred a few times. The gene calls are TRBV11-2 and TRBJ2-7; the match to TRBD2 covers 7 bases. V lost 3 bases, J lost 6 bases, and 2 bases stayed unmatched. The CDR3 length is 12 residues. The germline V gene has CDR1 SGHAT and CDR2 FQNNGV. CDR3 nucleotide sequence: TGTGCCAGCAGCTTTGGGGGGGGCGAGCAGTACTTC. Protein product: CASSFGGGEQYF.

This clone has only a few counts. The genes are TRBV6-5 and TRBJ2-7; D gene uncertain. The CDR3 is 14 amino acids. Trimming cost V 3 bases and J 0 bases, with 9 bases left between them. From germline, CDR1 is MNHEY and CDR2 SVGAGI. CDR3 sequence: CASSYDRDSYEQYF. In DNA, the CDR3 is TGTGCCAGCAGTTATGATAGAGACTCCTACGAGCAGTACTTC.

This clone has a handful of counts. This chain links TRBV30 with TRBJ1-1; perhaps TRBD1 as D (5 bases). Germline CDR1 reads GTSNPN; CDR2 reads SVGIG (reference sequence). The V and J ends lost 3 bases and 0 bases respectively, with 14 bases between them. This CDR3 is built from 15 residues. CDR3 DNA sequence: TGTGCCTGGAGATACTCGGGACTAATGAACACTGAAGCTTTCTTT. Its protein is CAWRYSGLMNTEAFF.

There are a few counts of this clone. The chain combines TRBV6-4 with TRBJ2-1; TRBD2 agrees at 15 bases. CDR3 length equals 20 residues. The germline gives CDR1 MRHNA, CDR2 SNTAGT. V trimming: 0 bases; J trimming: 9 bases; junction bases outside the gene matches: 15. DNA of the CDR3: TGTGCCAGCAGTGACTCCGGACTAGCGGGGGGGCAAGGGTTTGAAGGTGAGCAGTTCTTC. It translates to CASSDSGLAGGQGFEGEQFF.

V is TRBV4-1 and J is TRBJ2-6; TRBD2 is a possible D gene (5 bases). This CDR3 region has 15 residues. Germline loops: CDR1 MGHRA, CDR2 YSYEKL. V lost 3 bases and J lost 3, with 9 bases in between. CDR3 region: CASSHTSGGANVLTF. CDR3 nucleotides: TGCGCCAGCAGCCACACTAGTGGTGGGGCCAACGTCCTGACTTTC.

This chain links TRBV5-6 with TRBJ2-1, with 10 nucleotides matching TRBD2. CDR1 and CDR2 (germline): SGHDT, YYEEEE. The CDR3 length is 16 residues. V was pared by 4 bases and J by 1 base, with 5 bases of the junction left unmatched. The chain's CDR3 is CASSMERGGSYNEQFF. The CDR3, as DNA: TGTGCCAGCAGCATGGAGCGGGGGGGTTCCTACAATGAGCAGTTCTTC.